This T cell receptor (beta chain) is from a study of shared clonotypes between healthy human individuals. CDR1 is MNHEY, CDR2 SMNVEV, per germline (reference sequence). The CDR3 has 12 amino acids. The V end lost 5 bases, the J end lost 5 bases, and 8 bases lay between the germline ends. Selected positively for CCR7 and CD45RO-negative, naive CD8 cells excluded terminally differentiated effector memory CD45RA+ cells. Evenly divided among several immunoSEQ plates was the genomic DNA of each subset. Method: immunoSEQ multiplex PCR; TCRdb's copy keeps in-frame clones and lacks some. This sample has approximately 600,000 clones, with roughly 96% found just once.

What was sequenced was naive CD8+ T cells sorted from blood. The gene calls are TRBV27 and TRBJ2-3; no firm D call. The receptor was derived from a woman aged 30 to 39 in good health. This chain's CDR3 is CASSTYRDTQYF. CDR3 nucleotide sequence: TGTGCCAGCAGTACATACAGAGATACGCAGTATTTT.